The 14 T cell receptor beta chains below come from one sample, sequenced in a study of blood T cell repertoires in COVID-19 (dated by TCRdb to 2020 to 2021). Receptors were amplified or captured by the immunoSEQ multiplex PCR assay. This immuneACCESS table, as held by TCRdb, lists in-frame sequences with V and J called but not all clones. Of the missing ones, under half trace to an unresolved V gene in checked studies; the others have no known cause. In all, the sample holds over 80,000 clones, and around 74% of those were seen once. The leading ten clones occupy just under 4% of the sample. Sequencing was done on a sample of peripheral blood. Every receptor here comes from a man between 65 and 79 years old with COVID-19, enrolled during active disease.

V usage is TRBV6-2 or TRBV6-3 and J usage is TRBJ2-6, with unresolved D. The ends were cut back, 4 bases at V and 1 base at J, with 5 bases in the middle. This CDR3 has 14 residues. CDR1 and CDR2 from the germline V gene are MNHEY and SVGEGT. The CDR3 nucleotides are TGTGCCAGCAGTTTCGTATCTGGGGCCAACGTCCTGACTTTC. It encodes CASSFVSGANVLTF.

The genes are TRBV9 and TRBJ2-1; 9 bases map to TRBD2. The CDR3 contains 16 residues. The V and J ends lost 0 bases and 0 bases, in that order; junction bases with no gene match: 1. Germline loops: CDR1 SGDLS, CDR2 YYNGEE. As DNA, the CDR3 is TGTGCCAGCAGCGTAGGGACTAGCGTCTCCTACAATGAGCAGTTCTTC. This sequence encodes CASSVGTSVSYNEQFF.

The CDR3, as DNA: TGTGCCAGCAGCTGGCTAGCCGGGGAGCTGTTTTTT. It codes for CASSWLAGELFF. The rearrangement joins TRBV2 to TRBJ2-2, with unresolved D. The CDR3 totals 12 residues. V was pared by 6 bases and J by 6 bases, with 8 bases between. The V gene's germline CDR1 is SNHLY and CDR2 FYNNEI.

The chain joins TRBV2 to TRBJ2-2; 7 bases map to TRBD2. The germline V gene encodes CDR1 SNHLY and CDR2 FYNNEI. This CDR3 has 15 amino acids. The J segment lost 0 bases and the V segment lost 5 bases, leaving 3 bases of the junction unmatched. In nucleotides, the CDR3 is TGTGCCAGCAGTCCACTAGCGACGAACACCGGGGAGCTGTTTTTT. It encodes CASSPLATNTGELFF.

This clone has more than one count but fewer than ten. The V gene is TRBV7-9, the J gene TRBJ2-1; D is undetermined. V gave up 1 base and J gave up 9 bases, with 7 bases separating them. Per germline, CDR1 SEHNR and CDR2 FQNEAQ (reference sequence). This CDR3 has 12 residues. CDR3 in amino acids: CASSLDRVEQFF. The DNA of the CDR3 is TGTGCCAGCAGCTTAGACCGGGTTGAGCAGTTCTTC. Full variable domain (outside the CDR3, taken from reference TRBV7-9 and TRBJ2-1): DTGVSQNPRHKITKRGQNVTFRCDPISEHNRLYWYRQTLGQGPEFLTYFQNEAQLEKSRLLSDRFSAERPKGSFSTLEIQRTEQGDSAMYLCASSLDRVEQFFGPGTRLTVL.

The chain links TRBV5-1 to TRBJ2-5, with 9 nucleotides matching TRBD2. The CDR3 loop spans 15 amino acids. The trim removed 3 bases at V and 2 bases at J, leaving 5 bases unmatched. Germline V CDR1 and CDR2: SGHRS, YFSETQ. Here the CDR3 reads CASSSLAGIQETQYF. CDR3 in DNA: TGCGCCAGCAGCTCTCTAGCGGGAATTCAAGAGACCCAGTACTTC.

This clone appeared a single time. V gene TRBV7-2 combines with J gene TRBJ1-2; 7 bases agree with TRBD1. Germline V gene lookup returns CDR1 SGHTA and CDR2 FQGNSA. J gave up 7 bases and V 1 base, and 15 bases lay outside the gene matches. The CDR3 covers 17 residues. The CDR3 loop reads CASSLVQGGRVIGGYTF. The DNA for the CDR3 is TGTGCCAGCAGCTTAGTACAAGGGGGCAGGGTTATCGGTGGCTACACCTTC.

Only a few counts were recorded for this clone. This chain joins TRBV7-6 and TRBJ1-1; 8 positions match TRBD1. The trim removed 3 bases at V and 4 bases at J, leaving 1 base unmatched. The CDR3 extends over 13 amino acids. Germline V gives CDR1 SGHVS, CDR2 FNYEAQ. The chain's CDR3 is CASSFGQGTEAFF. CDR3 sequence (DNA): TGTGCCAGCAGCTTCGGACAGGGCACTGAAGCTTTCTTT.

The chain links TRBV6-1 to TRBJ1-2, with a weak D call TRBD1 (6 bases). Trimming stripped 3 bases from V and 4 bases from J, with 9 bases between. This CDR3 is 13 amino acids long. Germline V lookup: CDR1 MNHNS, CDR2 SASEGT. The CDR3 sequence: CASSDQGPYGYTF. DNA of the CDR3: TGTGCCAGCAGTGATCAGGGGCCCTATGGCTACACCTTC.

The CDR3 sequence is CATSRGGNYGYTF. The DNA for the CDR3 is TGTGCCACCAGCAGAGGAGGGAACTATGGCTACACCTTC. The chain combines TRBV15 with TRBJ1-2; no clear D. Trimming took off 1 base at V and 2 bases at J, with 5 bases between the two ends. The CDR3 sequence is 13 residues long. Germline V gene data show CDR1 as LNHNV and CDR2 as YYDKDF (reference sequence).

CDR3 protein: CASSRGVAGGFPGELFF. As DNA, the CDR3 is TGTGCCAGCAGCCGAGGAGTGGCGGGAGGATTCCCCGGGGAGCTGTTTTTT. The chain combines TRBV7-9 with TRBJ2-2, with TRBD2 identical over 8 bases. Trimming removed 5 bases from V and 6 bases from J; junction bases left unmatched: 14. Germline V gene sequence: CDR1 SEHNR, CDR2 FQNEAQ (reference sequence). The CDR3 contains 17 residues.

The chain couples TRBV19 to TRBJ1-2; 7 bases map to TRBD1. Germline trimming cut 4 bases from V and 3 bases from J; bases unmatched to any gene: 11. Germline V gene lookup returns CDR1 LNHDA and CDR2 SQIVND (reference sequence). The CDR3 is 16 residues long. The CDR3 is CASSTTDRLKHYGYTF. As DNA, the CDR3 is TGTGCCAGTAGTACGACGGACAGGCTTAAGCACTATGGCTACACCTTC. The full variable domain, rest sourced from reference TRBV19 and TRBJ1-2, is DGGITQSPKYLFRKEGQNVTLSCEQNLNHDAMYWYRQDPGQGLRLIYYSQIVNDFQKGDIAEGYSVSREKKESFPLTVTSAQKNPTAFYLCASSTTDRLKHYGYTFGSGTRLTVV.

The rearrangement links TRBV6-6 to TRBJ1-6; D uncertain. Germline V gene data show CDR1 as MNHNY and CDR2 as SVGAGI (reference sequence). V gave up 4 bases and J gave up 13 bases, with 11 bases separating them. This CDR3 contains 12 residues. The CDR3 loop reads CASSSSVTPLHF. The CDR3 DNA sequence: TGTGCCAGCAGTTCCAGCGTCACTCCCCTCCACTTT.

CDR3 in amino acids: CASSLSQGQETQYF. The CDR3, as DNA: TGTGCCAGCAGCTTGTCCCAGGGCCAAGAGACCCAGTACTTC. The chain uses TRBV5-8 and TRBJ2-5, with D possibly TRBD1 on 5 matching bases. Trimming pared 1 base from V and 1 base from J, leaving 8 bases between. Per the germline V gene, CDR1 is SGHTS and CDR2 is YDEGEE. The CDR3 runs 14 residues.